Listed below are T cell receptor beta chains from one sample, sequenced in a study of beta chain features in type 1 diabetes. Only in-frame clones appear in the TCRdb table, and some are missing; sequencing was by immunoSEQ multiplex PCR. The table lists 300,000 to 350,000 clones, around 7.6% of them singletons, with 0.44% in the top ten. The sample taken for sequencing was central memory CD4+ T cells from blood. Receptors originate from a young woman in good health. Both conserved end residues are part of each CDR3. Fields, in order: V gene, clone size, D gene, J gene, CDR3 length, CDR3 protein, CDR3 DNA. The D gene is left open where the match is weak. The size entry is marked missing in some rows and otherwise reads once, few, many or a size class.

TRBV7-6	many	.	TRBJ1-4	13	CASAPVRLEKLFF	TGTGCCAGCGCTCCCGTGCGACTTGAAAAACTGTTTTTT
TRBV10-3	many	.	TRBJ2-2	15	CAISERGRNTGELFF	TGTGCCATCAGTGAGCGGGGCCGGAACACCGGGGAGCTGTTTTTT
TRBV6-6	.	.	TRBJ2-1	14	CASSQSPGARWQFF	TGTGCCAGCAGTCAGTCCCCGGGCGCCCGGTGGCAGTTCTTC
TRBV7-8	few	.	TRBJ2-2	14	CASSRRDLGGELFF	TGTGCCAGCAGCCGAAGGGACCTGGGCGGGGAGCTGTTTTTT
TRBV29-1	.	TRBD1	TRBJ2-4	13	CSVLGQAKNIQYF	TGCAGCGTTTTGGGACAGGCCAAAAACATTCAGTACTTC
TRBV4-3	few	.	TRBJ2-3	16	CASSQKGGYGADTQYF	TGCGCCAGCAGCCAGAAAGGGGGATACGGCGCGGATACGCAGTATTTT
TRBV18	few	.	TRBJ2-3	15	CATKPLTGSTDTQYF	TGTGCCACCAAACCCCTAACGGGGAGCACAGATACGCAGTATTTT
TRBV19	.	.	TRBJ2-3	14	CATTWGPNTDTQYF	TGTGCCACCACATGGGGACCAAACACAGATACGCAGTATTTT
TRBV4-2	few	.	TRBJ2-1	16	CASSQVARGTYNEQFF	TGTGCCAGCAGCCAAGTGGCGAGGGGCACCTACAATGAGCAGTTCTTC
TRBV2	.	.	TRBJ2-3	14	CASSALVGRDTQYF	TGTGCCAGCAGTGCCTTGGTTGGGCGAGATACGCAGTATTTT
TRBV7-2	many	.	TRBJ2-7	11	CASSLVQEQYF	TGTGCCAGCAGCTTAGTCCAGGAGCAGTACTTC
TRBV28	many	.	TRBJ2-1	16	CASSPQVGKSGNEQFF	TGTGCCAGCAGCCCGCAAGTGGGGAAGTCAGGCAATGAGCAGTTCTTC
TRBV27	few	TRBD1	TRBJ1-4	14	CASSTGQAAEKLFF	TGTGCCAGCAGTACCGGACAGGCCGCGGAAAAACTGTTTTTT
TRBV4-2	.	TRBD2	TRBJ2-5	15	CASSKLLAGAETQYF	TGTGCCAGCAGTAAATTACTAGCGGGAGCAGAGACCCAGTACTTC
TRBV19	few	.	TRBJ2-7	11	CASSRGSEQYF	TGTGCCAGTAGTCGGGGTAGCGAGCAGTACTTC
TRBV5-1	few	.	TRBJ2-3	15	CASSSGTRVGDTQYF	TGCGCCAGCAGCTCCGGGACCAGAGTCGGAGATACGCAGTATTTT
TRBV28	many	.	TRBJ2-6	18	CASSLRFDSRPLANVLTF	TGTGCCAGCAGTTTGCGGTTCGACAGCAGACCCCTGGCCAACGTCCTGACTTTC
TRBV7-2	many	TRBD1	TRBJ1-1	13	CASSLTGTGEAFF	TGTGCCAGCAGCTTGACCGGGACAGGCGAAGCTTTCTTT
TRBV7-3	few	TRBD1	TRBJ2-3	13	CASSLDRPDTQYF	TGTGCCAGCAGCTTGGACAGGCCAGATACGCAGTATTTT
TRBV10-3	.	.	TRBJ2-3	14	CAAQDNSRTDTQYF	TGTGCCGCTCAGGACAACTCCCGCACAGATACGCAGTATTTT
TRBV7-9	many	TRBD2	TRBJ2-3	14	CASSHSGSTDTQYF	TGTGCCAGCAGCCATAGCGGGTCGACAGATACGCAGTATTTT
TRBV15	.	.	TRBJ2-2	16	CATSRGGQGNTGELFF	TGTGCCACCAGCAGAGGAGGTCAGGGCAACACCGGGGAGCTGTTTTTT
TRBV9	few	.	TRBJ2-5	15	CASSVAFGGGETQYF	TGTGCCAGCAGCGTAGCCTTTGGGGGCGGGGAGACCCAGTACTTC
TRBV2	few	.	TRBJ2-1	11	CASLFLDEQFF	TGTGCCAGCCTGTTTTTGGATGAGCAGTTCTTC
TRBV7-6	.	.	TRBJ1-4	15	CASSLATATNEKLFF	TGTGCCAGCAGCTTAGCTACAGCAACTAATGAAAAACTGTTTTTT
TRBV6-5	.	.	TRBJ2-2	14	CASIRSPNTGELFF	TGTGCCAGCATTCGCAGCCCGAACACCGGGGAGCTGTTTTTT
TRBV28	.	.	TRBJ2-5	13	CASSLGVQETQYF	TGTGCCAGCAGTTTAGGGGTTCAAGAGACCCAGTACTTC
TRBV6-1	many	TRBD2	TRBJ2-1	20	CASSEIPGLAGASSYNEQFF	TGTGCCAGCAGTGAAATACCGGGACTAGCGGGAGCGAGCTCCTACAATGAGCAGTTCTTC
TRBV28	few	.	TRBJ2-7	11	CASKGGYEQYF	TGTGCCAGCAAGGGGGGGTACGAGCAGTACTTC
TRBV4-2	.	.	TRBJ2-5	13	CASSSSSRETQYF	TGTGCCAGCAGCTCCTCGTCTAGGGAGACCCAGTACTTC
TRBV7-2	few	.	TRBJ2-5	15	CASSLEARRGETQYF	TGTGCCAGCAGCTTAGAGGCGAGACGGGGCGAGACCCAGTACTTC
TRBV28	few	.	TRBJ2-7	12	CASSDSGYEQYF	TGTGCCAGCAGTGATAGCGGATACGAGCAGTACTTC
TRBV6-6	.	.	TRBJ1-5	14	CSSSYTQINQPQHF	TGTTCCAGCAGTTACACACAGATCAATCAGCCCCAGCATTTT
TRBV5-1	few	.	TRBJ2-7	12	CASSPGLYEQYF	TGCGCCAGCAGCCCGGGACTCTACGAGCAGTACTTC
TRBV19	few	TRBD2	TRBJ2-1	14	CASRTSGRGNEQFF	TGTGCCAGTCGGACTAGCGGGAGGGGTAATGAGCAGTTCTTC
TRBV6-5	.	TRBD1	TRBJ2-1	16	CASSSRGRSSYNEQFF	TGTGCCAGCAGTTCCAGGGGGCGGAGCTCCTACAATGAGCAGTTCTTC
TRBV7-9	.	.	TRBJ1-3	15	CASSFLPHSGNTIYF	TGTGCCAGCAGCTTCCTCCCTCACTCTGGAAACACCATATATTTT
TRBV7-2	few	.	TRBJ2-5	15	CASSFNYISQETQYF	TGTGCCAGCAGCTTTAACTATATATCCCAAGAGACCCAGTACTTC